This T cell receptor beta chain was sequenced in a study of control samples from healthy donors and cancer patients (dated by TCRdb to between 2020 and 2021). Turning to this clone: Its antigen remains undetermined. Base qualities are not recorded, but no much larger clone differs from it by a single base.

From cysteine to phenylalanine, the CDR3 is 17 amino acids long. Of the read, only the CDR3 DNA is kept; its 51 bases are in frame from base 1. The germline V gene (reference sequence) gives CDR1 as LGHDT and CDR2 as YNNKEL. V was cut back by 0 bases and J by 4 bases, leaving a gap of 16 bases between them. The library was prepared using the immunoSEQ multiplex PCR assay. The immuneACCESS repertoire file appears here via TCRdb, limited to in-frame rearrangements. These files lack a portion of the clones; in checked studies, under half of the deficit traces to unresolved V genes, and the cause of the others is not known. Recorded for this sample are about 110,000 clones; around 87% of them occurred a single time. Approximately 3.7% of the sample is taken by the ten largest.

The source material was PBMCs. This TCR came from a woman aged 55-69 years with lung cancer. This chain is built from TRBV3-1 (or the pseudogene TRBV3-2) and TRBJ1-3, with no confident D gene call. Read as DNA, the sequence is TGTGCCAGCAGCCAAGATGGGCTCCTAGCGAGGGGAAACACCATATATTTT. It codes for CASSQDGLLARGNTIYF.